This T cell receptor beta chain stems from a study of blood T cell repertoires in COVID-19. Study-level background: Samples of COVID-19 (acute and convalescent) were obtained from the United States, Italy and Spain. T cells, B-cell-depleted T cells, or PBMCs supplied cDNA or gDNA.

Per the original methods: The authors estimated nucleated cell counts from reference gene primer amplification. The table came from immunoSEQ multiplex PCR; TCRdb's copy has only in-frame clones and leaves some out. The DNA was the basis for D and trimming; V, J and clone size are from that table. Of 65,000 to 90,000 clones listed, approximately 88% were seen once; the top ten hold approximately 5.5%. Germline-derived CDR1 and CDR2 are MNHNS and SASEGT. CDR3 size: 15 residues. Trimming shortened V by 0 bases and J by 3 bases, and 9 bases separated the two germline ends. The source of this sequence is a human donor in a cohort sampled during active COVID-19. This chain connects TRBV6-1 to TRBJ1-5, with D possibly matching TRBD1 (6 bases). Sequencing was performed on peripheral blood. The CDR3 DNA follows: TGTGCCAGCAGTGAAGCGGGACATAACAATCAGCCCCAGCATTTT. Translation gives CASSEAGHNNQPQHF.